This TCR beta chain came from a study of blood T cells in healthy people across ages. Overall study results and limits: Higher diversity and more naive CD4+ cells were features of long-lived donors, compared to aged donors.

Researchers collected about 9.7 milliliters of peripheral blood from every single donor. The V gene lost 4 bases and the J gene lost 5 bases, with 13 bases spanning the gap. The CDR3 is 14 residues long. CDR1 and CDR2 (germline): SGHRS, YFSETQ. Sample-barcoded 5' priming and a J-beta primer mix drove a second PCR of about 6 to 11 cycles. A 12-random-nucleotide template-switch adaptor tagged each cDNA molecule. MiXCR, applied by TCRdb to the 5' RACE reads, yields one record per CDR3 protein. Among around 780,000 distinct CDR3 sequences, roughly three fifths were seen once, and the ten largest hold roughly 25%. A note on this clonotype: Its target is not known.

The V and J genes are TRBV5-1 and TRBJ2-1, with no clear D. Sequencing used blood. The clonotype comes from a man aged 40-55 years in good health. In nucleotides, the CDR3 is TGCGCCAGCAGCCTTGGGTCCAACAACAATGAGCAGTTCTTC. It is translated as CASSLGSNNNEQFF.